The rows below give T cell receptor beta chains drawn from one sample of a study of blood T cell repertoires in COVID-19. Assay: immunoSEQ multiplex PCR; the TCRdb copy retains only in-frame clones and omits some. The profile shows hundreds of thousands of clones, 88% of them singletons. Sequenced sample: peripheral blood. All receptors derive from a human donor in a cohort sampled during active COVID-19. Each CDR3 is given with its conserved first and last residue. Each record gives: V gene, J gene, clone size, CDR3 protein. Not all rows give a size; the values are once, few, many and, for expanded clones, a class.

v_gene: TRBV27; j_gene: TRBJ1-5; abundance: .; CDR3aa: CASSPFYNQPQHF
v_gene: TRBV10-3; j_gene: TRBJ2-3; abundance: once; CDR3aa: CAISESRERADTQYF
v_gene: TRBV9; j_gene: TRBJ1-2; abundance: few; CDR3aa: CASSVFDGNYGYTF
v_gene: TRBV5-1; j_gene: TRBJ2-1; abundance: .; CDR3aa: CASSPQALAGGHGEQFF
v_gene: TRBV28; j_gene: TRBJ2-7; abundance: .; CDR3aa: CASSPVPFGTGESYEQYF
v_gene: TRBV7-9; j_gene: TRBJ1-1; abundance: .; CDR3aa: CAGTTGGRTEAFF
v_gene: TRBV7-9; j_gene: TRBJ1-2; abundance: .; CDR3aa: CASSLPTGGGYTF
v_gene: TRBV19; j_gene: TRBJ2-5; abundance: .; CDR3aa: CASEGVGGETQYF
v_gene: TRBV4-2; j_gene: TRBJ1-2; abundance: once; CDR3aa: CASSQESGQVVGFYGYTF
v_gene: TRBV5-1; j_gene: TRBJ2-7; abundance: few; CDR3aa: CASSLFGGVEYF
v_gene: TRBV18; j_gene: TRBJ1-3; abundance: .; CDR3aa: CASSSEFGFGNTIYF
v_gene: TRBV7-2; j_gene: TRBJ1-1; abundance: .; CDR3aa: CASSPSGDYGTEAFF
v_gene: TRBV6-2/TRBV6-3; j_gene: TRBJ2-1; abundance: .; CDR3aa: CASSPGASGSNEQFF
v_gene: TRBV6-6; j_gene: TRBJ1-5; abundance: .; CDR3aa: CASQPQAGSSNQPQHF
v_gene: TRBV7-7; j_gene: TRBJ2-5; abundance: .; CDR3aa: CASSLGGAVQETQYF
v_gene: TRBV28; j_gene: TRBJ1-1; abundance: once; CDR3aa: CASSLEGGGTEAFF
v_gene: TRBV5-4; j_gene: TRBJ1-1; abundance: .; CDR3aa: CASRGDRGIRGDTEAFF
v_gene: TRBV7-6; j_gene: TRBJ2-7; abundance: .; CDR3aa: CASGTPSASGGPYEQYF
v_gene: TRBV5-1; j_gene: TRBJ2-7; abundance: .; CDR3aa: CASSFGGSSYEQYF
v_gene: TRBV4-1; j_gene: TRBJ1-6; abundance: once; CDR3aa: CASSQFEQGPNSPLHF
v_gene: TRBV3-1/TRBV3-2; j_gene: TRBJ1-6; abundance: .; CDR3aa: CASSQVLRQRLPNSPLHF
v_gene: TRBV6-4; j_gene: TRBJ2-1; abundance: .; CDR3aa: CASSGKAGGSYNEQFF
v_gene: TRBV6-5; j_gene: TRBJ1-3; abundance: .; CDR3aa: CASSPSLNTIYF
v_gene: TRBV11-2; j_gene: TRBJ1-2; abundance: few; CDR3aa: CASSLGDKYGYTF
v_gene: TRBV9; j_gene: TRBJ1-1; abundance: .; CDR3aa: CASSVGGEPNTEAFF